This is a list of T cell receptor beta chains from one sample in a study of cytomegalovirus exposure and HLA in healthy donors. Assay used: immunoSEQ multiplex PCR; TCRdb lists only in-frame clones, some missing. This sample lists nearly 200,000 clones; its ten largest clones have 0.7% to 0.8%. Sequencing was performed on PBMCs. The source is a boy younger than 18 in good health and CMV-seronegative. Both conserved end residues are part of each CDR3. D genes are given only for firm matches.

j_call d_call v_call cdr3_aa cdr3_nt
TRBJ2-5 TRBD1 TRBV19 CASALTGAAETQYF TGTGCCAGTGCGTTAACAGGGGCTGCCGAGACCCAGTACTTC
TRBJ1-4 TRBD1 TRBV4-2 CASSQELGSGTGVYEKLFF TGTGCCAGCAGCCAAGAATTAGGGTCAGGGACAGGGGTTTATGAAAAACTGTTTTTT
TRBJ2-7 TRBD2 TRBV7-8 CASSLARWLAGGMGEQYF TGTGCCAGCAGCTTAGCTAGGTGGCTAGCGGGGGGGATGGGGGAGCAGTACTTC
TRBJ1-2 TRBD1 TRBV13 CASSPGQGAIGYTF TGTGCCAGCAGCCCCGGACAGGGGGCAATCGGCTACACCTTC
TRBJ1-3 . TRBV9 CASSHEGAGNTIYF TGTGCCAGCAGCCACGAAGGGGCTGGAAACACCATATATTTT
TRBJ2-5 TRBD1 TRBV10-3 CAISPRDRGETQYF TGTGCCATCAGCCCCCGGGACAGGGGAGAGACCCAGTACTTC
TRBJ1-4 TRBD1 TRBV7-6 CASRQTLTGGEKLFF TGTGCCAGCAGACAAACTTTAACAGGGGGAGAAAAACTGTTTTTT
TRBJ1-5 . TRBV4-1 CASSQNRVGQPQHF TGCGCCAGCAGCCAAAACAGGGTCGGTCAGCCCCAGCATTTT
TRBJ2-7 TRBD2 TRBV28 CASTRWAGGNSYEQYF TGTGCCAGCACTAGGTGGGCGGGGGGAAACTCCTACGAGCAGTACTTC
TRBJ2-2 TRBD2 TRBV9 CASSVIAGGPTGELFF TGTGCCAGCAGCGTCATAGCGGGGGGGCCCACCGGGGAGCTGTTTTTT
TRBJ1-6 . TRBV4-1 CAASVLSSSYNSPLHF TGCGCCGCCTCCGTCTTGTCGAGCTCCTATAATTCACCCCTCCACTTT
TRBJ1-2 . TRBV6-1 CASSEGTAYGYTF TGTGCCAGCAGTGAGGGGACTGCCTATGGCTACACCTTC
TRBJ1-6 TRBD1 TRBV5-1 CASSLASGTALNSPLHF TGCGCCAGCAGCTTGGCGTCGGGGACAGCTCTGAATTCACCCCTCCACTTT
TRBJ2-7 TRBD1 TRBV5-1 CASSLGDRAYEQYF TGCGCCAGCAGCTTGGGGGACAGGGCCTACGAGCAGTACTTC
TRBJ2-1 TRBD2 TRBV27 CASSLRGGAFGGEQFF TGTGCCAGCAGTTTACGCGGGGGGGCTTTTGGAGGTGAGCAGTTCTTC
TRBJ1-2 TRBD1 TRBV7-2 CASSPQGAHGYTF TGTGCCAGCAGCCCTCAGGGGGCCCATGGCTACACCTTC
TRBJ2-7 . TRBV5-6 CASSLFRAYEQYF TGTGCCAGCAGCTTGTTCAGGGCCTACGAGCAGTACTTC
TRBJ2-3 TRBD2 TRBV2 CASSTGLGDTQYF TGTGCCAGCAGTACAGGACTAGGGGATACGCAGTATTTT
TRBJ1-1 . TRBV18 CASSPDRQMNTEAFF TGTGCCAGCTCACCAGATCGACAGATGAACACTGAAGCTTTCTTT
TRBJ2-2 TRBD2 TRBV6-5 CASTGLAGGRGELFF TGTGCCAGCACGGGGCTAGCGGGGGGAAGAGGGGAGCTGTTTTTT
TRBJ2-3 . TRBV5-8 CASSFSRVLYTDTQYF TGTGCCAGCAGCTTTTCTAGAGTCCTATACACAGATACGCAGTATTTT
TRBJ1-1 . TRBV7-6 CASSPQHADTEAFF TGTGCCAGCAGCCCCCAACATGCGGACACTGAAGCTTTCTTT
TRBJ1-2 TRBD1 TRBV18 CASSPTGGSGYTF TGTGCCAGCTCACCGACAGGGGGTAGTGGCTACACCTTC
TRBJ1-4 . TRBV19 CASSFTGLDEKLFF TGTGCCAGTAGTTTCACGGGGTTGGACGAAAAACTGTTTTTT
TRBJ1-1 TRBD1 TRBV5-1 CASSQTGGAVTEAFF TGCGCCAGCAGCCAAACAGGGGGCGCGGTCACTGAAGCTTTCTTT
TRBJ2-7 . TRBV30 CAWKRAGSSYEQYF TGTGCCTGGAAACGGGCGGGGAGCTCCTACGAGCAGTACTTC
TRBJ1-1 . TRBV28 CASILGGGRYTEAFF TGTGCCAGCATCCTGGGCGGGGGCCGGTACACTGAAGCTTTCTTT
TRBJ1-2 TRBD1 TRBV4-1 CASRGTGSYGYTF TGCGCCAGCAGGGGGACAGGTTCCTATGGCTACACCTTC
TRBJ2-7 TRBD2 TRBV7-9 CASSSGLAGSRYVHEQYF TGTGCCAGCAGCTCGGGACTAGCGGGGTCTCGGTACGTTCACGAGCAGTACTTC
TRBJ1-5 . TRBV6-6 CATQPGSNQPQHF TGTGCCACCCAGCCGGGAAGCAATCAGCCCCAGCATTTT
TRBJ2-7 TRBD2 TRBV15 CATSREGIGEQYF TGTGCCACCAGCCGGGAGGGGATCGGCGAGCAGTACTTC
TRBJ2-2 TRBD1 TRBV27 CASSETGATGELFF TGTGCCAGCAGTGAGACAGGGGCTACCGGGGAGCTGTTTTTT
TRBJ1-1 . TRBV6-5 CASSYRTMATEAFF TGTGCCAGCAGTTACAGGACAATGGCCACTGAAGCTTTCTTT
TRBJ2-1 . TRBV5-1 CASSLGSSYNEQFF TGCGCCAGCAGCTTGGGGAGCAGCTACAATGAGCAGTTCTTC
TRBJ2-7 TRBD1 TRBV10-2 CASSEGTGGYEQYF TGCGCCAGCAGTGAAGGGACAGGGGGCTACGAGCAGTACTTC
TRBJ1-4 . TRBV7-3 CASSLRCELCRGYRFDEKLFF TGTGCCAGCAGCTTACGATGTGAGCTTTGTAGGGGGTACAGGTTCGATGAAAAACTGTTTTTT
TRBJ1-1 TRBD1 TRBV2 CASGPGTGFAFF TGTGCCAGCGGGCCCGGGACAGGGTTTGCTTTCTTT
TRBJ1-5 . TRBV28 CASSLSAGGGNQPQHF TGTGCCAGCAGTTTATCAGCGGGGGGTGGCAATCAGCCCCAGCATTTT
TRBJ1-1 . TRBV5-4 CASSLGGRRRNTEAFF TGTGCCAGCAGCTTAGGGGGTCGCAGGAGGAACACTGAAGCTTTCTTT